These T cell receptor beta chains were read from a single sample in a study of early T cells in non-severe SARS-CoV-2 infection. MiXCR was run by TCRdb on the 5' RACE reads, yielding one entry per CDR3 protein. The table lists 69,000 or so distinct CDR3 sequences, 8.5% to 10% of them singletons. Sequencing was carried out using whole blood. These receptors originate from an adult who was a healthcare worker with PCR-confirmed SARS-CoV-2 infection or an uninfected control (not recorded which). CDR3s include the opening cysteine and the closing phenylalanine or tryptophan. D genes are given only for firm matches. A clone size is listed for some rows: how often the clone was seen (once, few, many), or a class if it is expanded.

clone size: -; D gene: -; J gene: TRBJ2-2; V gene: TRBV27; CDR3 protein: CASSPPRPGWLETGELFF; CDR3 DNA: TGTGCCAGCAGTCCCCCCCGCCCAGGGTGGTTAGAAACCGGGGAGCTGTTTTTT
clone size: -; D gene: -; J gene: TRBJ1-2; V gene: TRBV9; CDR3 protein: CASSVDPRSSYGYTF; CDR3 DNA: TGTGCCAGCAGCGTAGATCCCAGAAGCTCATATGGCTACACCTTC
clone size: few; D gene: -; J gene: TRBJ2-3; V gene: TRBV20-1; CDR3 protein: CSARRFKGAQYF; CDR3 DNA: TGCAGTGCTAGGAGGTTCAAGGGGGCGCAGTATTTT
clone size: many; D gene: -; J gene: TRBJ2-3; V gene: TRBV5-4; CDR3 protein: CASSSRADTQYF; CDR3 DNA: TGTGCCAGCAGTTCGAGGGCAGATACGCAGTATTTT
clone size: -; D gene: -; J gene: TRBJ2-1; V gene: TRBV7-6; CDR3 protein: CASSLDGRAYNEQFF; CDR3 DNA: TGTGCCAGCAGCTTAGATGGGAGAGCCTACAATGAGCAGTTCTTC
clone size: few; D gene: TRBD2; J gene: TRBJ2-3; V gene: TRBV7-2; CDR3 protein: CASSPRQGWTSGRTFVTQYF; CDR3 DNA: TGTGCCAGCAGCCCCCGTCAGGGTTGGACTAGCGGGAGGACATTTGTTACGCAGTATTTT
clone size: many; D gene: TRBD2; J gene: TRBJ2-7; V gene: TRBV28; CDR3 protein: CASSLEGGSYEQYF; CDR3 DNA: TGTGCCAGCAGCCTGGAGGGCGGGAGTTACGAGCAGTACTTC
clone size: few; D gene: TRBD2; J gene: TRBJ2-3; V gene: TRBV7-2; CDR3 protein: CASSTAGASTDTQYF; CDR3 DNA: TGTGCCAGCAGCACAGCGGGGGCTAGCACAGATACGCAGTATTTT
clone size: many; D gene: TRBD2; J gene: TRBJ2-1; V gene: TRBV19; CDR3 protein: CASSMGGATYNEQFF; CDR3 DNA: TGTGCCAGTAGTATGGGAGGGGCGACCTACAATGAGCAGTTCTTC
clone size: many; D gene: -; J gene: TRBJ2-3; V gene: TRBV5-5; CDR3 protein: CASLLGGSTDTQYF; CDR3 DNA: TGTGCCAGCTTGTTGGGGGGCTCGACAGATACGCAGTATTTT
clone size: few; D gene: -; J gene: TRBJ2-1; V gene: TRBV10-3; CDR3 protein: CAISYTYGTINNEQFF; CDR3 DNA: TGTGCCATCAGTTATACTTACGGGACGATCAACAATGAGCAGTTCTTC
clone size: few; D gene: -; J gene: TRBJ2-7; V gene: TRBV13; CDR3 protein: CASRGGGLSYEQYF; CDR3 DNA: TGTGCCAGCCGAGGCGGGGGCCTCTCCTACGAGCAGTACTTC
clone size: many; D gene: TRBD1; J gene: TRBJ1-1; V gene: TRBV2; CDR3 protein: CASSEFPPVGGQGRGTEAFF; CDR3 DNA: TGTGCCAGCAGTGAATTCCCCCCGGTCGGGGGACAGGGAAGAGGCACTGAAGCTTTCTTT
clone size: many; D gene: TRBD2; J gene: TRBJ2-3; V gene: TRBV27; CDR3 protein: CASSGSGPFTDTQYF; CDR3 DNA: TGTGCCAGCAGTGGTAGCGGGCCCTTCACAGATACGCAGTATTTT
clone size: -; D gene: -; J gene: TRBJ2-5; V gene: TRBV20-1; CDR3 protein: CSAPRTGPRETQYF; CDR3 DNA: TGCAGTGCTCCCCGAACCGGCCCAAGAGAGACCCAGTACTTC
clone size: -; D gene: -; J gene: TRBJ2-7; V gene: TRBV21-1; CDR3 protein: CASSARLAGNYEQYF; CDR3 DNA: TGTGCCAGCAGCGCCCGACTAGCGGGTAACTACGAGCAGTACTTC
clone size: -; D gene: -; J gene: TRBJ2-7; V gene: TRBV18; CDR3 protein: CASSPTGLRYEQYF; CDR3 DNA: TGTGCCAGCTCACCAACAGGGCTAAGATACGAGCAGTACTTC
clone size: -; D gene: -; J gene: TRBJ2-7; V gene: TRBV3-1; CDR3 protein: CASSQNAEQYF; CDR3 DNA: TGTGCCAGCAGCCAAAACGCCGAGCAGTACTTC
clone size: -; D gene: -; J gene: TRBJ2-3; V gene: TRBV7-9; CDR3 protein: CASSSSQDTQYF; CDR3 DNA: TGTGCCAGCAGCTCCTCTCAGGATACGCAGTATTTT
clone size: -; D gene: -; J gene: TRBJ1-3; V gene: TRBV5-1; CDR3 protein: CASSLVSGLAGTGNTIYF; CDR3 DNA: TGCGCCAGCAGCTTGGTTTCAGGACTCGCTGGAACTGGAAACACCATATATTTT
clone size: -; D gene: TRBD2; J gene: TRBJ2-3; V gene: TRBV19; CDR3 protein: CASSTTSGSTDTQYF; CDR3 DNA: TGTGCCAGTAGCACAACTAGCGGTAGCACAGATACGCAGTATTTT
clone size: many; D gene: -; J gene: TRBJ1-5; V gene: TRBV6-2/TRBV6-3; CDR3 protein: CASSLGGSQPQHF; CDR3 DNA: TGTGCCAGCAGCCTAGGGGGAAGCCAGCCCCAGCATTTT
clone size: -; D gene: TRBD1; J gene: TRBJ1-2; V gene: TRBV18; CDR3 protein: CASSPGTDYGYTF; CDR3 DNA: TGTGCCAGCTCACCAGGGACAGACTATGGCTACACCTTC
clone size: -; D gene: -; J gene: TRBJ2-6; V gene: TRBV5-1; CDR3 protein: CASRTQPSSGANVLIF; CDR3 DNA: TGCGCCAGCAGAACGCAACCCTCCTCTGGGGCCAACGTCCTGATTTTC
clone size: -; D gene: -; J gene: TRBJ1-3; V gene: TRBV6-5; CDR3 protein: CASADPSGNTIYF; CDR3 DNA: TGTGCCAGCGCGGATCCCTCTGGAAACACCATATATTTT
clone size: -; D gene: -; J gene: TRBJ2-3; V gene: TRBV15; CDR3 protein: CATSRDKDRGWVVDTQYF; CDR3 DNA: TGTGCCACCAGCAGAGATAAGGATAGGGGATGGGTAGTAGATACGCAGTATTTT
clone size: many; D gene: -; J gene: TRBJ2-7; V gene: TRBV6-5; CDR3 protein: CASRQKGKSYEQYF; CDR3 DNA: TGTGCCAGCAGACAAAAAGGGAAATCTTACGAGCAGTACTTC
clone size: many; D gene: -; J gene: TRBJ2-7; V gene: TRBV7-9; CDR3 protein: CASSPRDGYEQYF; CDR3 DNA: TGTGCCAGCAGCCCGAGGGACGGCTACGAGCAGTACTTC
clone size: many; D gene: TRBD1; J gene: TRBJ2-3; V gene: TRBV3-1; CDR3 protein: CASSLGQGSADTQYF; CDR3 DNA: TGTGCCAGCAGCCTGGGACAGGGAAGTGCAGATACGCAGTATTTT
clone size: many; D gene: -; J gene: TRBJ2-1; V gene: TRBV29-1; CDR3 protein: CSVDRPGADEQFF; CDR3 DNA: TGCAGCGTTGATCGTCCGGGGGCGGATGAGCAGTTCTTC
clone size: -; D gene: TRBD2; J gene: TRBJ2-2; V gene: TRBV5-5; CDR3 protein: CASSRLAGRDGELFF; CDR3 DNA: TGTGCCAGCAGCCGACTAGCGGGAAGGGACGGGGAGCTGTTTTTT
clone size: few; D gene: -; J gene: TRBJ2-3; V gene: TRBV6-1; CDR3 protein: CASSGGGGPDTQYF; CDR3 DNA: TGTGCCAGCAGTGGAGGGGGAGGCCCAGATACGCAGTATTTT
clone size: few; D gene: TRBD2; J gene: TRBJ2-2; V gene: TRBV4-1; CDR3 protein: CASSQPRTSGNTGELFF; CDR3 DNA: TGCGCCAGCAGCCAACCCCGGACTAGCGGAAACACCGGGGAGCTGTTTTTT
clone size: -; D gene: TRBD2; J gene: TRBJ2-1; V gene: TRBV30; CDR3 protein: CAWSATSGSTVGNEQFF; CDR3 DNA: TGTGCCTGGAGTGCGACTAGCGGGAGTACGGTTGGCAATGAGCAGTTCTTC
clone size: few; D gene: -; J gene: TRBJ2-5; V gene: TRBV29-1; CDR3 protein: CSVNPDSVQETQYF; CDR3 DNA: TGCAGCGTCAACCCGGACAGTGTACAAGAGACCCAGTACTTC
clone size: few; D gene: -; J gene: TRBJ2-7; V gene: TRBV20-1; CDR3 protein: CSATGGTSYEQYF; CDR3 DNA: TGCAGTGCTACTGGCGGGACGTCCTACGAGCAGTACTTC
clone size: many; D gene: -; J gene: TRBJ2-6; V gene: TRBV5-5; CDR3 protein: CASSWRDPAGSGANVLTF; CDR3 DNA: TGTGCCAGCAGCTGGAGGGACCCTGCCGGCTCTGGGGCCAACGTCCTGACTTTC
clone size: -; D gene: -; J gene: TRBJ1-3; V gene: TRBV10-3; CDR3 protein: CAISDPGVSGNTIYF; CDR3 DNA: TGTGCCATCAGTGATCCAGGGGTGTCTGGAAACACCATATATTTT
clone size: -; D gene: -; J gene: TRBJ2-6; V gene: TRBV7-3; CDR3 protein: CASSASGATGTVVFRANVLTF; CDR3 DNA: TGTGCCAGCAGCGCATCTGGAGCTACCGGGACCGTAGTCTTTAGGGCCAACGTCCTGACTTTC
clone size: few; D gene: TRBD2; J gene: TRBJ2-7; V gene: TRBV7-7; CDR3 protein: CASSLGLAIEQYF; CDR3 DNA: TGTGCCAGCAGCTTAGGACTAGCGATAGAGCAGTACTTC
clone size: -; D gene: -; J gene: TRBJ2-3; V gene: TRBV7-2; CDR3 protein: CASSLRASTDTQYF; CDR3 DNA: TGTGCCAGCAGCCTCAGGGCTAGCACAGATACGCAGTATTTT
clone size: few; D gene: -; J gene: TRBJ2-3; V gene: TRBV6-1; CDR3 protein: CASTADSVVDTQYF; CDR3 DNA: TGTGCCAGCACCGCGGACAGCGTTGTAGATACGCAGTATTTT
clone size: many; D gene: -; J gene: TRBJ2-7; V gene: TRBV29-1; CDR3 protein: CSVGGAVAYEQYF; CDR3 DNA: TGCAGCGTTGGAGGGGCCGTTGCCTACGAGCAGTACTTC
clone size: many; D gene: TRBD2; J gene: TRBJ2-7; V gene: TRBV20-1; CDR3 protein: CSATTSGYEQYF; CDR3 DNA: TGCAGTGCAACGACTAGCGGTTACGAGCAGTACTTC
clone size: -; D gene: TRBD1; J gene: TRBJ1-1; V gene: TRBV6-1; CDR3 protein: CATSDRGSEAFF; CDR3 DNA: TGTGCCACCTCGGACAGGGGCTCTGAAGCTTTCTTT
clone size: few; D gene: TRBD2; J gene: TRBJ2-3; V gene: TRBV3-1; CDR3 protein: CASSREGREIDTQYF; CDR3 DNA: TGTGCCAGCAGCCGGGAGGGCCGGGAAATAGATACGCAGTATTTT
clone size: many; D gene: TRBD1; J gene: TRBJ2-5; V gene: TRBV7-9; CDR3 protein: CASVKGQNQETQYF; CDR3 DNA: TGTGCCAGCGTCAAGGGACAGAACCAAGAGACCCAGTACTTC
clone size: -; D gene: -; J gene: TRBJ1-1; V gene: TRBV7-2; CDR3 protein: CASSIDKVWAFF; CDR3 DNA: TGTGCCAGTAGCATCGACAAAGTGTGGGCTTTCTTT
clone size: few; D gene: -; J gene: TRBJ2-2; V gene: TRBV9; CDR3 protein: CASSPQGRKSGELFF; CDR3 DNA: TGTGCCAGCAGCCCCCAGGGACGGAAGTCCGGGGAGCTGTTTTTT
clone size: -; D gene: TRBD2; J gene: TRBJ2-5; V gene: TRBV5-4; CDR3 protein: CASSPRTSGSLETQYF; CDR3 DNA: TGTGCCAGCAGCCCCAGGACTAGCGGGAGTTTGGAGACCCAGTACTTC